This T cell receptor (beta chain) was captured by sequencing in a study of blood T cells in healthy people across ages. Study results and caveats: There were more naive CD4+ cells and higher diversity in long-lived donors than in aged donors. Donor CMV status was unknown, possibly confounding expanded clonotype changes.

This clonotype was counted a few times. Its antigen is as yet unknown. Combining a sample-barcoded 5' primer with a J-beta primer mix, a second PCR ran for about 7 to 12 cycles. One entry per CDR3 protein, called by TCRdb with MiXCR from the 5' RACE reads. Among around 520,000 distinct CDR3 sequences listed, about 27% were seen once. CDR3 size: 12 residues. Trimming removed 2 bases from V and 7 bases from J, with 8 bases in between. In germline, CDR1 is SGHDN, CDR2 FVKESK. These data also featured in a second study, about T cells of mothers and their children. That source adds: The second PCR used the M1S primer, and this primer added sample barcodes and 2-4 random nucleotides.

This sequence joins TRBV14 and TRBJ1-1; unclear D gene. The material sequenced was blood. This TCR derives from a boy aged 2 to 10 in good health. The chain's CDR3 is CASSQQWGEAFF. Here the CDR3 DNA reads TGTGCCAGCAGCCAACAGTGGGGTGAAGCTTTCTTT. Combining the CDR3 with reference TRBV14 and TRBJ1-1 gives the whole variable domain EAGVTQFPSHSVIEKGQTVTLRCDPISGHDNLYWYRRVMGKEIKFLLHFVKESKQDESGMPNNRFLAERTGGTYSTLKVQPAELEDSGVYFCASSQQWGEAFFGQGTRLTVV.